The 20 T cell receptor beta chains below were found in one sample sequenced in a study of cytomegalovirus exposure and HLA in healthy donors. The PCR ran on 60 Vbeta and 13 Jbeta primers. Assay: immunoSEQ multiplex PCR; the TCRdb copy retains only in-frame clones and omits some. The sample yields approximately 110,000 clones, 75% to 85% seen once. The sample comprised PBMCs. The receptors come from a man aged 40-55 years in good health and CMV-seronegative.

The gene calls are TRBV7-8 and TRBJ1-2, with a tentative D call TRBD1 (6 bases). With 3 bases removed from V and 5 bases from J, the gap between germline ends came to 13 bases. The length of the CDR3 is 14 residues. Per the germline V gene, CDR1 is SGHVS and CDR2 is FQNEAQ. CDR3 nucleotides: TGTGCCAGCAGCTTGGGGGGGACACAATATGGCTACACCTTC. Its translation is CASSLGGTQYGYTF.

CDR3 in amino acids: CAWTSGTGSYEQYF. CDR3 coding DNA: TGTGCCTGGACGTCCGGGACAGGGTCCTACGAGCAGTACTTC. The chain couples TRBV30 to TRBJ2-7, with 9 bases identical to TRBD1. The germline V gene encodes CDR1 GTSNPN and CDR2 SVGIG (reference sequence). The CDR3 totals 14 residues. V was clipped by 4 bases and J by 1 base; unmatched bases: 5.

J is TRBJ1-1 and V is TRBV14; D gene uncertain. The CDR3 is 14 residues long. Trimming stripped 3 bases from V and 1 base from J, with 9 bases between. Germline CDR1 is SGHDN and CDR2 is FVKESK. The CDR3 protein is CASSQGKRNTEAFF. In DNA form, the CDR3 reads TGTGCCAGCAGCCAGGGCAAGAGGAACACTGAAGCTTTCTTT.

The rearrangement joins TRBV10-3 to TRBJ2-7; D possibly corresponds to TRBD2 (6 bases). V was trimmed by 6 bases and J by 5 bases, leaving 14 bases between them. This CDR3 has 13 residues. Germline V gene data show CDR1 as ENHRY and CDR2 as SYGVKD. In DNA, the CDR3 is TGTGCCATCAGCCCCTTGGAGGGGAACGAGCAGTACTTC. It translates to CAISPLEGNEQYF.

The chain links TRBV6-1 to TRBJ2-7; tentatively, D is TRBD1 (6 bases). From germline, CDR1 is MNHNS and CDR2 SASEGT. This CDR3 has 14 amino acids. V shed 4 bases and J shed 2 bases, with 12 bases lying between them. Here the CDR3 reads CASSARDTAYEQYF. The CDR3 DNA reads TGTGCCAGCAGTGCCCGGGACACGGCCTACGAGCAGTACTTC.

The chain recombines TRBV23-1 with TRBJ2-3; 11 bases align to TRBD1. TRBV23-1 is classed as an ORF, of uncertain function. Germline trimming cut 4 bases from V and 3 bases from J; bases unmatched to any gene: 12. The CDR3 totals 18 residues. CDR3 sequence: CASSRTGGAGGVTDTQYF. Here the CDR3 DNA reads TGCGCCAGCAGTCGGACAGGGGGCGCAGGTGGAGTGACAGATACGCAGTATTTT.

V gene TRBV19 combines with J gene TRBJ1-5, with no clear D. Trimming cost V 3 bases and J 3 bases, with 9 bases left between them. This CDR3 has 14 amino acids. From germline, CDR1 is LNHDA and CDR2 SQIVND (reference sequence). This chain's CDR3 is CASSIGRNNQPQHF. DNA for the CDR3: TGTGCCAGTAGTATTGGCAGGAACAATCAGCCCCAGCATTTT.

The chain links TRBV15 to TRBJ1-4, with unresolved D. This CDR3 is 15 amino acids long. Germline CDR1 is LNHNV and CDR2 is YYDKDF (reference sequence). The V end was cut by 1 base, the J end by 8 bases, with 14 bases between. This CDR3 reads CATSRGWASGEKLFF. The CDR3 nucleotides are TGTGCCACCAGCAGAGGGTGGGCCTCGGGGGAAAAACTGTTTTTT.

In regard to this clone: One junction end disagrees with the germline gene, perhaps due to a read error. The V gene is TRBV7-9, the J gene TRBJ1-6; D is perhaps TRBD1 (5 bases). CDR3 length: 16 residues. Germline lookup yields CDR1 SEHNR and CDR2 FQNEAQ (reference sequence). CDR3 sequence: CSSSLRQGSYNSPLHF. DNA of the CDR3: TGTTCCAGCAGCCTCCGGCAGGGCTCCTATAATTCACCCCTCCACTTT.

CDR3 in DNA: TGCGCCAGCAGCCAAGATAAAACAGACCTAATAAGCAATCAGCCCCAGCATTTT. This sequence encodes CASSQDKTDLISNQPQHF. The J gene is TRBJ1-5, the V gene TRBV4-3; D is undetermined. From germline, CDR1 is LGHNA and CDR2 YSLEER. V gave up 0 bases and J gave up 1 base, with 16 bases separating them. This CDR3 comprises 18 residues.

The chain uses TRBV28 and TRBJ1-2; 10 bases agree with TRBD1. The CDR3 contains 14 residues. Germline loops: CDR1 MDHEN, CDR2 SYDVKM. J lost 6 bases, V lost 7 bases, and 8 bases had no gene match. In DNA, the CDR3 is TGTGCCAGCATCAAGGCCGGGACAGGGGATGGCTACACCTTC. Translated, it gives CASIKAGTGDGYTF.

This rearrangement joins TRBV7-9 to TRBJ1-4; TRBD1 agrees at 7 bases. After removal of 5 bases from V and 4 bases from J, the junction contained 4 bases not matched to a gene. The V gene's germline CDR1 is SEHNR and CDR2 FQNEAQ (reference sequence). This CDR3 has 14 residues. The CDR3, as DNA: TGTGCCAGCAGCCGAGGACAGGTTAATGAAAAACTGTTTTTT. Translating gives CASSRGQVNEKLFF.

DNA for the CDR3: TGTGCCAGCAGGAACCCTCAGGGGTACAATGAGCAGTTCTTC. The encoded protein is CASRNPQGYNEQFF. The chain recombines TRBV7-9 with TRBJ2-1; tentatively, D is TRBD1 (6 bases). Germline V CDR1 and CDR2: SEHNR, FQNEAQ (reference sequence). The CDR3 extends over 14 amino acids. Trimming pared 6 bases from V and 4 bases from J, leaving 13 bases between.

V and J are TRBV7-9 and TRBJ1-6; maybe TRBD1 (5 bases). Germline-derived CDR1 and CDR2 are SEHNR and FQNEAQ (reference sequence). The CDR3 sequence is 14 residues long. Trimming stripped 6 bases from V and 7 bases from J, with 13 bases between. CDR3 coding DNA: TGTGCCAGCAGTTCAGGGAATCGCAATTCACCCCTCCACTTT. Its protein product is CASSSGNRNSPLHF.

CDR3 nucleotides: TGTGCCAGCAGTACTGGACAGACCCCTGAAGCTTTCTTT. It yields the protein CASSTGQTPEAFF. The J gene is TRBJ1-1, the V gene TRBV6-5; the D gene is possibly TRBD1 (6 bases). The CDR3 loop spans 13 amino acids. V lost 5 bases, J lost 6 bases, and 13 bases lay in between. Germline lookup yields CDR1 MNHEY and CDR2 SVGAGI.

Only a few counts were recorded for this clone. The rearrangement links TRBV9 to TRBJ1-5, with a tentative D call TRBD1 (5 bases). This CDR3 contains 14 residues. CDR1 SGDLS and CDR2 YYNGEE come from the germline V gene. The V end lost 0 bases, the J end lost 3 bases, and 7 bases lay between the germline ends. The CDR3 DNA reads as TGTGCCAGCAGCGTAGAGGGGATCAATCAGCCCCAGCATTTT. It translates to CASSVEGINQPQHF.

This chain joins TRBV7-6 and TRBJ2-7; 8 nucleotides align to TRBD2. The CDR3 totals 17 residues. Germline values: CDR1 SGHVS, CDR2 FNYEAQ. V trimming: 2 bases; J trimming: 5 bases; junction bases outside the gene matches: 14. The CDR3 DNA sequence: TGTGCCAGCAGCTTAACGGGGGGGATAGTGGTTAAAGACGAGCAGTACTTC. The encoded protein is CASSLTGGIVVKDEQYF.

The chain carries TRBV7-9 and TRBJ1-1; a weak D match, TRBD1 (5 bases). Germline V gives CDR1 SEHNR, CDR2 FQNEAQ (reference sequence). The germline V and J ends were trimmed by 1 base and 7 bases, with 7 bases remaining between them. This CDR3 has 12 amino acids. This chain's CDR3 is CASSLDGGEAFF. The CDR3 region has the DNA TGTGCCAGCAGCTTAGACGGGGGTGAAGCTTTCTTT.

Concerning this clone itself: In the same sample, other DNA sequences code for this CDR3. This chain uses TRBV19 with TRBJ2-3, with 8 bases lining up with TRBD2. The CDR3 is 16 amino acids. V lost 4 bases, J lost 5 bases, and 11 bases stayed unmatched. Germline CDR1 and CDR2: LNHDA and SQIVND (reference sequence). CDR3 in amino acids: CASSTTGTSGGDTQYF. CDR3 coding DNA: TGTGCCAGTAGTACAACAGGCACGAGCGGGGGAGATACGCAGTATTTT.

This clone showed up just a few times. The DNA of the CDR3 is TGTGCCAGCAGCTTAGTAGGAAGAGGGATTAACACCGGGGAGCTGTTTTTT. Translated: CASSLVGRGINTGELFF. This rearrangement joins TRBV7-8 to TRBJ2-2; TRBD2 might be the D (5 bases). The CDR3 has 17 amino acids. V lost 1 base and J lost 2, with 14 bases in between. The germline gives CDR1 SGHVS, CDR2 FQNEAQ.